The rows below give T cell receptor beta chains drawn from one sample of a study of blood T cell repertoires in COVID-19. Some clones are missing from TCRdb's copy, which holds only in-frame ones; the method was immunoSEQ multiplex PCR. The sample yields around 250,000 clones, around 84% seen once. The source material was PBMCs or T cells enriched from blood (not recorded which). All receptors come from a man younger than 30 who had recovered from COVID-19. Both conserved end residues are part of each CDR3. D genes are given only for firm matches. Not all rows give a size; the values are once, few, many and, for expanded clones, a class.

size	D	V	J	CDR3	DNA
NA	NA	TRBV30	TRBJ2-5	CAWDPAGEETQYF	TGTGCCTGGGACCCGGCAGGGGAAGAGACCCAGTACTTC
NA	TRBD1	TRBV28	TRBJ1-1	CASSPRQGLYTEAFF	TGTGCCAGCAGTCCTAGACAGGGTTTATACACTGAAGCTTTCTTT
NA	NA	TRBV7-9	TRBJ1-6	CASSPTGNTYSPLHF	TGTGCCAGCAGCCCAACAGGGAACACCTATTCACCCCTCCACTTT
NA	NA	TRBV5-5	TRBJ2-3	CASSLVPQGSTDTQYF	TGTGCCAGCAGCCTTGTGCCGCAGGGGAGCACAGATACGCAGTATTTT
NA	NA	TRBV4-2	TRBJ1-2	CASSQAGIYGYTF	TGTGCCAGCAGCCAAGCAGGGATCTATGGCTACACCTTC
NA	NA	TRBV6-5	TRBJ1-3	CASSYSDRSAGNTIYF	TGTGCCAGCAGTTACTCTGACAGGTCTGCTGGAAACACCATATATTTT
NA	NA	TRBV24-1	TRBJ1-1	CATSDSVNTEAFF	TGTGCCACCAGTGATTCAGTGAACACTGAAGCTTTCTTT
NA	NA	TRBV27	TRBJ2-7	CASSLLGGEQYF	TGTGCCAGCAGCCTTCTAGGGGGAGAGCAGTACTTC
NA	NA	TRBV18	TRBJ2-5	CASSRSSEETQYF	TGTGCCAGCTCACGATCTAGCGAGGAGACCCAGTACTTC
NA	TRBD1	TRBV6-4	TRBJ1-6	CASSETGVDSPLHF	TGTGCCAGCAGTGAGACAGGGGTCGATTCACCCCTCCACTTT
NA	NA	TRBV18	TRBJ2-5	CASSKQGWETQYF	TGTGCCAGCTCAAAACAGGGCTGGGAGACCCAGTACTTC
NA	TRBD1	TRBV24-1	TRBJ1-1	CATSDLYEDRGDTEAFF	TGTGCCACCAGTGATTTGTATGAGGACAGGGGAGACACTGAAGCTTTCTTT
NA	TRBD1	TRBV28	TRBJ1-6	CASSPTGDSNSPLHF	TGTGCCAGCAGTCCGACAGGGGATTCGAATTCACCCCTCCACTTT
NA	NA	TRBV19	TRBJ2-7	CASSRFGSGDYYEQYF	TGTGCCAGTAGTAGGTTCGGGTCAGGGGACTACTACGAGCAGTACTTC
NA	TRBD2	TRBV18	TRBJ2-7	CASSPGTSGTYEQYF	TGTGCCAGCTCACCCGGGACTAGCGGGACCTACGAGCAGTACTTC
NA	TRBD1	TRBV24-1	TRBJ2-3	CATSPGTGSISDTQYF	TGTGCCACCAGCCCAGGGACAGGGAGTATCTCAGATACGCAGTATTTT
NA	NA	TRBV11-3	TRBJ2-3	CASSLGLADTQYF	TGTGCCAGCAGCTTAGGCCTAGCAGATACGCAGTATTTT
once	NA	TRBV6-9	TRBJ1-2	CASSYNRNYGYTF	TGTGCCAGCAGTTATAACCGGAACTATGGCTACACCTTC
NA	TRBD1	TRBV5-4	TRBJ1-3	CASSSGTGLSTGNTIYF	TGTGCCAGCAGTTCCGGGACAGGGCTGTCGACTGGAAACACCATATATTTT
once	NA	TRBV3-1/TRBV3-2	TRBJ2-1	CASSGGATYNEQFF	TGTGCCAGCAGTGGCGGGGCTACCTACAATGAGCAGTTCTTC
few	TRBD1	TRBV6-4	TRBJ1-1	CASSDRDSREAFF	TGTGCCAGCAGTGACAGGGACAGTCGCGAAGCTTTCTTT
NA	TRBD2	TRBV24-1	TRBJ2-3	CANLNIPGGNLTDTQYF	TGTGCCAATCTAAACATACCGGGGGGGAATCTCACAGATACGCAGTATTTT
NA	NA	TRBV6-4	TRBJ2-3	CASSPATASTDTQYF	TGTGCCAGCAGTCCCGCGACAGCCTCCACAGATACGCAGTATTTT
NA	NA	TRBV2	TRBJ2-2	CASKPGQNTGELFF	TGTGCCAGCAAACCGGGACAGAACACCGGGGAGCTGTTTTTT
NA	NA	TRBV7-8	TRBJ1-2	CASSHETGFYGYTF	TGTGCCAGCAGCCACGAAACAGGGTTCTATGGCTACACCTTC
NA	NA	TRBV12-3/TRBV12-4	TRBJ2-7	CASSFPGLGEQYF	TGTGCCAGCAGTTTCCCAGGGCTGGGTGAGCAGTACTTC
NA	TRBD2	TRBV5-1	TRBJ2-4	CASSRGLEVDIQYF	TGCGCCAGCAGCCGGGGACTAGAGGTCGACATTCAGTACTTC
NA	NA	TRBV7-9	TRBJ1-4	CASSLWVSGVGEKLFF	TGTGCCAGCAGCTTATGGGTTTCGGGGGTAGGCGAAAAACTGTTTTTT
once	NA	TRBV19	TRBJ2-1	CASSITLARANNEQFF	TGTGCCAGTAGTATCACACTAGCCAGGGCGAACAATGAGCAGTTCTTC
NA	NA	TRBV20-1	TRBJ2-2	CSASRVSGGETTGELFF	TGCAGTGCTAGTAGGGTTTCGGGGGGCGAAACGACCGGGGAGCTGTTTTTT
NA	NA	TRBV7-9	TRBJ2-6	CASSLGAGDNSGANVLTF	TGTGCCAGCAGCTTAGGCGCGGGGGACAACTCTGGGGCCAACGTCCTGACTTTC
NA	NA	TRBV3-1/TRBV3-2	TRBJ2-1	CASSQDSTGVTFF	TGTGCCAGCAGCCAAGATTCTACGGGAGTAACGTTCTTC
NA	TRBD2	TRBV18	TRBJ2-3	CASSPGLAGGPSDTQYF	TGTGCCAGCTCACCCGGACTAGCGGGAGGCCCCTCAGATACGCAGTATTTT
few	NA	TRBV5-1	TRBJ2-2	CASSLGAHTGELFF	TGCGCCAGCAGCTTGGGAGCTCACACCGGGGAGCTGTTTTTT
NA	NA	TRBV2	TRBJ2-7	CASSVFSGNEQYF	TGTGCCAGCAGTGTGTTTTCGGGGAACGAGCAGTACTTC
few	TRBD2	TRBV3-1/TRBV3-2	TRBJ2-7	CASSPPLAGAYEQYF	TGTGCCAGCAGCCCACCTCTAGCGGGAGCCTACGAGCAGTACTTC
NA	TRBD1	TRBV7-2	TRBJ2-2	CASSHRQGATGELFF	TGTGCCAGCAGTCATAGACAGGGGGCAACCGGGGAGCTGTTTTTT
NA	NA	TRBV28	TRBJ1-2	CASRPGNSYGYTF	TGTGCCAGCAGGCCCGGTAACTCCTATGGCTACACCTTC
NA	NA	TRBV12-5	TRBJ2-1	CASGLAEGYEQFF	TGTGCTAGTGGTTTGGCCGAGGGCTATGAGCAGTTCTTC
once	TRBD1	TRBV9	TRBJ1-6	CASRRQGSYNSPLHF	TGTGCCAGCCGCCGACAGGGATCCTATAATTCACCCCTCCACTTT
NA	TRBD2	TRBV9	TRBJ2-5	CASSVGPTSGQETQYF	TGTGCCAGCAGCGTAGGTCCGACTAGCGGACAAGAGACCCAGTACTTC
NA	TRBD1	TRBV19	TRBJ1-2	CASSGARQGIYGYTF	TGTGCCAGTAGTGGGGCGAGACAGGGAATCTATGGCTACACCTTC
many	NA	TRBV15	TRBJ2-6	CATSRDNSGANVLTF	TGTGCCACCAGCAGAGACAACTCTGGGGCCAACGTCCTGACTTTC
NA	NA	TRBV2	TRBJ1-2	CASSGAHWDFLTF	TGTGCCAGCAGTGGGGCCCACTGGGACTTTCTAACCTTC
NA	TRBD1	TRBV5-4	TRBJ1-6	CASSPAPTGVVNSPLHF	TGTGCCAGCAGCCCCGCCCCGACAGGGGTGGTTAATTCACCCCTCCACTTT
NA	NA	TRBV27	TRBJ1-6	CASSFWSNLRGASYNSPLHF	TGTGCCAGCAGTTTCTGGTCCAATCTTCGGGGGGCCTCCTATAATTCACCCCTCCACTTT
NA	NA	TRBV7-9	TRBJ1-1	CASSRGQDAFF	TGTGCCAGCAGCAGGGGCCAGGATGCTTTCTTT
NA	NA	TRBV19	TRBJ2-1	CASSISGSYNEQFF	TGTGCCAGTAGTATCAGCGGCTCCTACAATGAGCAGTTCTTC
NA	TRBD2	TRBV7-2	TRBJ2-7	CASSPPSGSIYEQYF	TGTGCCAGCAGCCCCCCTAGCGGGAGCATTTACGAGCAGTACTTC
once	NA	TRBV15	TRBJ2-3	CATSRDRAGDTQYF	TGTGCCACCAGCAGAGACAGGGCCGGAGATACGCAGTATTTT
NA	TRBD1	TRBV19	TRBJ2-1	CASSPRTGKTYNEQFF	TGTGCCAGTAGTCCTCGGACAGGGAAAACCTACAATGAGCAGTTCTTC
NA	TRBD2	TRBV18	TRBJ2-1	CASSGPGTSGTNEQFF	TGTGCCAGCTCAGGGCCCGGGACTAGCGGGACCAATGAGCAGTTCTTC
NA	TRBD1	TRBV19	TRBJ2-7	CASSMYAVGGQAHEQYF	TGTGCCAGTAGTATGTACGCGGTCGGGGGACAGGCCCACGAGCAGTACTTC
NA	NA	TRBV10-2	TRBJ2-5	CASSRAGAQETQYF	TGCGCCAGCAGTAGGGCGGGGGCCCAAGAGACCCAGTACTTC